What follows is one T cell receptor (beta chain) and its context. Clones were sequenced by immunoSEQ multiplex PCR, and TCRdb holds only the in-frame ones, with some missing. Counted here are 200,000 to 250,000 clones, over 80% occurring once; the ten biggest clones make up roughly 2%. This record comes from a study of blood T cell repertoires in COVID-19. Germline CDR1 reads LGHDT; CDR2 reads YNNKEL (reference sequence). J lost 8 bases, V lost 6 bases, and 10 bases had no gene match. CDR3 length: 15 residues. Input material: peripheral blood. The J gene is TRBJ2-2, the V gene TRBV3-1 (or the pseudogene TRBV3-2); 9 positions match TRBD1. The clonotype originates from a man in his thirties or forties who had recovered from COVID-19. CDR3 bases: TGTGCCAGCAGGCGGGACAGGGATACATCGGGGGAGCTGTTTTTT. This translates into CASRRDRDTSGELFF.